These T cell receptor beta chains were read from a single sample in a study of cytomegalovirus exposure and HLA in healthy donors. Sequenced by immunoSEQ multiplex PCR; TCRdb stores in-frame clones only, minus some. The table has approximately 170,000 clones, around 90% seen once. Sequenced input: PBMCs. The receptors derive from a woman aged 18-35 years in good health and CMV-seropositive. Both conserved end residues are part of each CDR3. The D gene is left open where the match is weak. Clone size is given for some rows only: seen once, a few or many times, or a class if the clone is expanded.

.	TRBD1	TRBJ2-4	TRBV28	TGTGCCAGCAGTGTACAGGGGGTAAGAAACATTCAGTACTTC	CASSVQGVRNIQYF
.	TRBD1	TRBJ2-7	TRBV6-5	TGTGCCAGCAGTTACGCGACAGGGGCCTACGAGCAGTACTTC	CASSYATGAYEQYF
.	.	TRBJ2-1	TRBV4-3	TGCGCCAGCAGCCCCGGGAGTCCGTCCCGAATCTCCTACAATGAGCAGTTCTTC	CASSPGSPSRISYNEQFF
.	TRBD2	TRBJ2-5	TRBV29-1	TGCAGCGTTACAGGACTAGCGGGGACCCTTCGGGAGGGCCAGTACTTC	CSVTGLAGTLREGQYF
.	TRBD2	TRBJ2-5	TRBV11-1	TGTGCCACGACAGCGGGGGACCAAGAGACCCAGTACTTC	CATTAGDQETQYF
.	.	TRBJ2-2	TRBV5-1	TGCGCCAGCGATGAGGGGGCGAACACCGGGGAGCTGTTTTTT	CASDEGANTGELFF
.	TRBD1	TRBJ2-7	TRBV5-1	TGCGCCAGCAGCTTGGGAAGGGGGCCAACCTACGAGCAGTACTTC	CASSLGRGPTYEQYF
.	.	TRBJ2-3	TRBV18	TGTGCCAGCTCACCACTCGCAGATACGCAGTATTTT	CASSPLADTQYF
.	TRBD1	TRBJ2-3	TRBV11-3	TGTGCCAGCAGCCGGGACAGGGACACAGATACGCAGTATTTT	CASSRDRDTDTQYF
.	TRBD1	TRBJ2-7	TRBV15	TGTGCCACCAGCAGAGGAGGGACAGGGGGCTACGAGCAGTACTTC	CATSRGGTGGYEQYF
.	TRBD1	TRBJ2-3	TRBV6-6	TGTGCCAGCAGTCCACGGGACAGGGGAGCAGATACGCAGTATTTT	CASSPRDRGADTQYF
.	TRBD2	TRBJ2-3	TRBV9	TGTGCCAGCAGCCCTACCCCGGGACTAGAATTCACAGATACGCAGTATTTT	CASSPTPGLEFTDTQYF
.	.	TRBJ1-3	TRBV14	TGTGCCAGCAGCCAAGTCGGGGGGTCTGGAAACACCATATATTTT	CASSQVGGSGNTIYF
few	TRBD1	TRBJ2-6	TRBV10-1	TGCGCCAGCAGCAAGGGGGCCTCTGGGGCCAACGTCCTGACTTTC	CASSKGASGANVLTF
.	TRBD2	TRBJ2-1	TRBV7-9	TGTGCCAGCAGCCGAACTGGACTAGCGGGGCAATACAATGAGCAGTTCTTC	CASSRTGLAGQYNEQFF
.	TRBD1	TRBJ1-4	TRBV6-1	TGTGCCAGCAGGCCTTCCGGACAGGGACAAAAACTGTTTTTT	CASRPSGQGQKLFF
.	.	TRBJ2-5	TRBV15	TGTGCCACCGGTGGCAGGGGCCAAGAGACCCAGTACTTC	CATGGRGQETQYF
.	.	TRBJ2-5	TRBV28	TGTGCCAGCAGGGGGCAGGAAGAGACCCAGTACTTC	CASRGQEETQYF
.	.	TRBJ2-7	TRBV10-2	TGCGCCAGCACCACGCCGGGGGGCGGCCACGAGCAGTACTTC	CASTTPGGGHEQYF
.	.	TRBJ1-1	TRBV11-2	TGTGCCAGCAGCTTTAGGGGGACCACTGAAGCTTTCTTT	CASSFRGTTEAFF
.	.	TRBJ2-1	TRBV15	TGTGCCACCCGGACGATGACAGGCCCTGAGCAGTTCTTC	CATRTMTGPEQFF
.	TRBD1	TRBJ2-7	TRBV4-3	TGCGCCAGCAGCCAAGAACCCGGGACAGGGGGCTACGAGCAGTACTTC	CASSQEPGTGGYEQYF
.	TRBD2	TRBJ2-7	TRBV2	TGTGCCAGCAGTTCTCTACGACTAGCCCGGGCAAAGGAGCAGTACTTC	CASSSLRLARAKEQYF
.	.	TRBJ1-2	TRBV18	TGTGCCAGCTCACCCCTCGAAGCCGGGGGGGATAACTATGGCTACACCTTC	CASSPLEAGGDNYGYTF
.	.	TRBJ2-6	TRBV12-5	TGTGCTAGTGGTTTGATCAAGGCGGAGCCCTCTGGGGCCAACGTCCTGACTTTC	CASGLIKAEPSGANVLTF
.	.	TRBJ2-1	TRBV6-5	TGTGCCAGCAGTTACTGGGGGGACGGAAACAATGAGCAGTTCTTC	CASSYWGDGNNEQFF
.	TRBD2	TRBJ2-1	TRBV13	TGTGCCAGCAGCTCAGGACTAGAAGGGAGTGAGCAGTTCTTC	CASSSGLEGSEQFF
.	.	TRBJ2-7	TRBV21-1	TGTGCCAGCAGCGACGACTTTATGAGCTCCTACGAGCAGTACTTC	CASSDDFMSSYEQYF
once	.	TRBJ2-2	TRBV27	TGTGCCAGCAGTTTGGAGGGGCCCAGAGGGGAGCTGTTTTTT	CASSLEGPRGELFF
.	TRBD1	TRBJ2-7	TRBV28	TGTGCCAGCAGTCCACAGGGGGCCAGGGAAGTTTACGAGCAGTACTTC	CASSPQGAREVYEQYF
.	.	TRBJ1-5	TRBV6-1	TGTGCCAGCAGTGCGGGGGTCCCCTCTCCCGAGCCCCAGCATTTT	CASSAGVPSPEPQHF
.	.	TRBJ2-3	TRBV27	TGTGCCAGCAGTTTGTTCCTCACAGATACGCAGTATTTT	CASSLFLTDTQYF
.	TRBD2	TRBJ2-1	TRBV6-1	TGTGCCAGCAGTGCCCACGGGACTAGCGGGAGCGGTGAGCAGTTCTTC	CASSAHGTSGSGEQFF
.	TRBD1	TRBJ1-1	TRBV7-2	TGTGCCAGCAGCTCGAATGACAGGGGGCGCAAAGCTTTCTTT	CASSSNDRGRKAFF
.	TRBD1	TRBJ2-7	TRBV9	TGTGCCAGCAGCGCGGGACAGCGAGCCTACGAGCAGTACTTC	CASSAGQRAYEQYF
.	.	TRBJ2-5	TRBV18	TGTGCCAGCTCAGTCCTCGTTCAAGAGACCCAGTACTTC	CASSVLVQETQYF
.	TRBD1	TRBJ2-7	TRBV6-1	TGTGCCAGCAGTAAACAGGGGTACGAGCAGTACTTC	CASSKQGYEQYF
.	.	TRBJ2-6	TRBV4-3	TGCGCCAGCAGCCAAGACCGGTCACAGAGAGACCTCTCTGGGGCCAACGTCCTGACTTTC	CASSQDRSQRDLSGANVLTF
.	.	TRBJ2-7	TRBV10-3	TGTGCCACCCCTCCTGGGAGGAACTCCTACGAGCAGTACTTC	CATPPGRNSYEQYF
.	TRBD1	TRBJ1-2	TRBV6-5	TGTGCCAGCAGTCCAGGACTTTCACAGGGGTATGGCTACACCTTC	CASSPGLSQGYGYTF
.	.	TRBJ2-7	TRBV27	TGTGCCAGCAGTTTATCCGGGGAACCCTACGAGCAGTACTTC	CASSLSGEPYEQYF
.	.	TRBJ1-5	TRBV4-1	TGCGCCAGCAGCCCCGGGTGGGTCAATCAGCCCCAGCATTTT	CASSPGWVNQPQHF
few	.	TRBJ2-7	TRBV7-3	TGTGCCAGCAGTAGACAGGATACCTCCTACGAGCAGTACTTC	CASSRQDTSYEQYF
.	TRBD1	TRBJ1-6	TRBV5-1	TGCGCCAGCAGCGTCCGGACAGGGGTTAATAATTCACCCCTCCACTTT	CASSVRTGVNNSPLHF
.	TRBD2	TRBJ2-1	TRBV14	TGTGCCAGCAGCCAAGATTACGCCCCGGGACTAGCGGGGGGGCTGTTCAACTATGAGCAGTTCTTC	CASSQDYAPGLAGGLFNYEQFF
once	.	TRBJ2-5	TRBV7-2	TGTGCCAGCAGCTTAGCGGCAGGCAGTGGGGAGACCCAGTACTTC	CASSLAAGSGETQYF
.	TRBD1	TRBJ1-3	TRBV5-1	TGCGCCAGCAGCTTTGACAGGGGACTCAACTCTGGAAACACCATATATTTT	CASSFDRGLNSGNTIYF
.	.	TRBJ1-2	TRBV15	TGTGCCACCAGCAGAGATCAGGGTCCCTATGGCTACACCTTC	CATSRDQGPYGYTF
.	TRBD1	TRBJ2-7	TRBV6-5	TGTGCCAGCAGCACTAGACAGGGGGCAGCCTACGAGCAGTACTTC	CASSTRQGAAYEQYF
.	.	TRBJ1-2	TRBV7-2	TGTGCCAGCAGCCCCGGAGGGGCGGATGGCTACACCTTC	CASSPGGADGYTF
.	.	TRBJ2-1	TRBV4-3	TGCGCCAGCAGCCAAGTAGCTAACAATGAGCAGTTCTTC	CASSQVANNEQFF
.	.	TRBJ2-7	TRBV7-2	TGTGCCAGCAGCTTGGGGCAGACCCCTTACGAGCAGTACTTC	CASSLGQTPYEQYF
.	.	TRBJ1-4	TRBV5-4	TGTGCCAGCAGCTTGGGCGGCAGGGTTAATGAAAAACTGTTTTTT	CASSLGGRVNEKLFF
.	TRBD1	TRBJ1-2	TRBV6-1	TGTGCCAGCAGTGTTAGGACAGGGAGGAAGGATGGCTACACCTTC	CASSVRTGRKDGYTF
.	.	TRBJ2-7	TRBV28	TGTGCCAGCAGTTTGGGGGCTATTACGTACGAGCAGTACTTC	CASSLGAITYEQYF